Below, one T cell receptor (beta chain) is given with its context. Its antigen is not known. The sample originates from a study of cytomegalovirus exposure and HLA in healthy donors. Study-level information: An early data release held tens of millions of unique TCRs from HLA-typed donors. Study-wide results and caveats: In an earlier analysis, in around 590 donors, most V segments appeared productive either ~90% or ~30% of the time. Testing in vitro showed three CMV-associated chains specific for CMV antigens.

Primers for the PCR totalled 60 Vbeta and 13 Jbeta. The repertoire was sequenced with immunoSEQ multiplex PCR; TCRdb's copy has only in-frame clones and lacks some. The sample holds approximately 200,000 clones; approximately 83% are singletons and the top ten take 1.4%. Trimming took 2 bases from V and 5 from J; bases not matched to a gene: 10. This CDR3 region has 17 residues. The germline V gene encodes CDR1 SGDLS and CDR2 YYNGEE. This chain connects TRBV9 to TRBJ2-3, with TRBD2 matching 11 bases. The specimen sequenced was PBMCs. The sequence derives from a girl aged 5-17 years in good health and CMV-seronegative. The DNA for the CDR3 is TGTGCCAGCAGCGTGTTTAGCGGGAGGGCCTTAGGAGATACGCAGTATTTT. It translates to CASSVFSGRALGDTQYF.